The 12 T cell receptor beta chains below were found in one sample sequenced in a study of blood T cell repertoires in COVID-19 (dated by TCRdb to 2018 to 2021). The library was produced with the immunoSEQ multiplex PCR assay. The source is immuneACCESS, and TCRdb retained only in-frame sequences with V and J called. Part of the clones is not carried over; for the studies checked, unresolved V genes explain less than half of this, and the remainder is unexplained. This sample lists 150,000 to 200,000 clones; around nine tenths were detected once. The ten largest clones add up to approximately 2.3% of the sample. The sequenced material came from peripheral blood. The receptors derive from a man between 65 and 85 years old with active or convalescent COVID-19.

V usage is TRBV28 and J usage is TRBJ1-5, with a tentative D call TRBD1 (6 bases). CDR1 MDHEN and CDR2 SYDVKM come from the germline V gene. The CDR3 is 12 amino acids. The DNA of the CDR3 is TGTGTGTCCGGGGACACCAATCAGCCCCAGCATTTT. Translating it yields CVSGDTNQPQHF.

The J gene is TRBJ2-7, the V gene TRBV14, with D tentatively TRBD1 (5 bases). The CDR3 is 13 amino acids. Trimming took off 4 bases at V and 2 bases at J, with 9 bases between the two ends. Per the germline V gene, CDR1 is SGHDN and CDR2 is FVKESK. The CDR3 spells CASSPQVPYEQYF. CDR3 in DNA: TGTGCCAGCAGCCCACAGGTACCCTACGAGCAGTACTTC.

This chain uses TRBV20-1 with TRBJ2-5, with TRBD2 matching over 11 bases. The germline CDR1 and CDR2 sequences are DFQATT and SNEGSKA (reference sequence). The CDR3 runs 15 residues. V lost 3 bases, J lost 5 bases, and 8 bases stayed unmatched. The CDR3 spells CSASELAGAGETQYF. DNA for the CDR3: TGCAGTGCTAGTGAACTAGCGGGAGCGGGGGAGACCCAGTACTTC.

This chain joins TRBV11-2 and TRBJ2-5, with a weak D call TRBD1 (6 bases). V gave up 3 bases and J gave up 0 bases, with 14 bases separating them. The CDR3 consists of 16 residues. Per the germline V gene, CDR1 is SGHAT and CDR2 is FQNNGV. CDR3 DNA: TGTGCCAGCAGCTTCGACAGGCGCAAGTACCAAGAGACCCAGTACTTC. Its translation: CASSFDRRKYQETQYF.

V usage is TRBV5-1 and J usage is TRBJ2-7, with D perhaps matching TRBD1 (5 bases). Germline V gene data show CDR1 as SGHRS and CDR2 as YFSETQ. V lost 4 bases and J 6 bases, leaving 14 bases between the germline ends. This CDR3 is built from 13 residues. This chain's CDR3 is CASSITYTGEQYF. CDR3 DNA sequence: TGCGCCAGCAGCATAACCTACACAGGCGAGCAGTACTTC.

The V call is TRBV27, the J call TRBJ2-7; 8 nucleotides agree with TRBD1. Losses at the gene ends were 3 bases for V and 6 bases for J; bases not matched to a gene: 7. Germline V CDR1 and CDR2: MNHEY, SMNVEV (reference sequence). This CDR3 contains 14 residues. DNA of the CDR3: TGTGCCAGCAGTTTGGTGGGACAGGTGGTCGAGCAGTACTTC. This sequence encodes CASSLVGQVVEQYF.

For the CDR3, the DNA is TGTGCCAGCAGTTTATGGACAGGGGGCCCTGGGGCCAACGTCCTGACTTTC. As protein: CASSLWTGGPGANVLTF. The chain carries TRBV28 and TRBJ2-6, with 10 nucleotides matching TRBD1. Trimming at V came to 0 bases and at J to 2 bases, leaving 1 base not matched to a gene. Looked up from germline, CDR1 is MDHEN and CDR2 is SYDVKM. The CDR3 is 17 amino acids.

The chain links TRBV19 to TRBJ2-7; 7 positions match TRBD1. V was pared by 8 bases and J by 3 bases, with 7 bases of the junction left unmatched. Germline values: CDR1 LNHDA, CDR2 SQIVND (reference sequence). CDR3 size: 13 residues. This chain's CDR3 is CASSGQPHYEQYF. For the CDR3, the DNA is TGTGCCAGTTCGGGACAGCCCCACTACGAGCAGTACTTC.

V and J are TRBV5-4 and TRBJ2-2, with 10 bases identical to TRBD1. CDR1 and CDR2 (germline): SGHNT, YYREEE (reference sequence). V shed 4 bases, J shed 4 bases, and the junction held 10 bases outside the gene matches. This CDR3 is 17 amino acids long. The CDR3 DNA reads TGTGCCAGCAGCCCACCAGGGACAGGGGTTGTCACCGGGGAGCTGTTTTTT. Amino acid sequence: CASSPPGTGVVTGELFF. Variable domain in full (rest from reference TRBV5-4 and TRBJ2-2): ETGVTQSPTHLIKTRGQQVTLRCSSQSGHNTVSWYQQALGQGPQFIFQYYREEENGRGNFPPRFSGLQFPNYSSELNVNALELDDSALYLCASSPPGTGVVTGELFFGEGSRLTVL.

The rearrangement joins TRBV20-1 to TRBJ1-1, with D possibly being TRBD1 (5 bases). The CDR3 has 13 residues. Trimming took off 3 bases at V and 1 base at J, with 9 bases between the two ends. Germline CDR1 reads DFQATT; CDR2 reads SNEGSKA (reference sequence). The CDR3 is CSASRGGNTEAFF. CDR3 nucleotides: TGCAGTGCTAGTCGGGGGGGGAACACTGAAGCTTTCTTT.

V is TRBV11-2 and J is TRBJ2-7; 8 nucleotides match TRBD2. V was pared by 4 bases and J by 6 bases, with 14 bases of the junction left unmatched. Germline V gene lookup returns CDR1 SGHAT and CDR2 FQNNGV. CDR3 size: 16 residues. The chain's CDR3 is CASSSRPSGSRSEQYF. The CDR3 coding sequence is TGTGCCAGCAGCTCACGGCCCAGCGGGAGCAGGTCCGAGCAGTACTTC. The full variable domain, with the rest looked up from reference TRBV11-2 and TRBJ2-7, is EAGVAQSPRYKIIEKRQSVAFWCNPISGHATLYWYQQILGQGPKLLIQFQNNGVVDDSQLPKDRFSAERLKGVDSTLKIQPAKLEDSAVYLCASSSRPSGSRSEQYFGPGTRLTVT.

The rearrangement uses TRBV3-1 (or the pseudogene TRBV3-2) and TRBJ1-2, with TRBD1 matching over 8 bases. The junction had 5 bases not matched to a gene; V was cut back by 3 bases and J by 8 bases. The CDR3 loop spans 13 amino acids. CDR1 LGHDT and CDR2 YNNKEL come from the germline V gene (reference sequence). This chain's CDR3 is CASSQDRDGGYTF. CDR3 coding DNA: TGTGCCAGCAGCCAGGACAGGGACGGCGGCTACACCTTC.